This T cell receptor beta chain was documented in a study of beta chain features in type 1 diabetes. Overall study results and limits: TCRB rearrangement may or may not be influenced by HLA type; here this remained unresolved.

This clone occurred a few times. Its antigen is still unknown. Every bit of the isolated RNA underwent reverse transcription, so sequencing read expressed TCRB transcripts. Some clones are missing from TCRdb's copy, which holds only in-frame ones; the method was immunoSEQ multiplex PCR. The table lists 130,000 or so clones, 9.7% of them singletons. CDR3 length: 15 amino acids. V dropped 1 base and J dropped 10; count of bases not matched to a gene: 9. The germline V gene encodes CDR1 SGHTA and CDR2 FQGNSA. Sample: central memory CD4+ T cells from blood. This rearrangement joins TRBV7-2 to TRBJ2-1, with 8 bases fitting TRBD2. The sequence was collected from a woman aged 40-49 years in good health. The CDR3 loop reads CASSLVHGGGHEQFF. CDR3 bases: TGTGCCAGCAGCTTAGTGCACGGGGGGGGGCACGAGCAGTTCTTC.